Presented here are 29 T cell receptor beta chains from one specimen sequenced in a study of cytomegalovirus exposure and HLA in healthy donors. Amplification used 60 Vbeta primers and 13 Jbeta primers. The table came from immunoSEQ multiplex PCR; TCRdb's copy has only in-frame clones and leaves some out. The data contain about 110,000 clones, over 75% of them singletons. The sequenced sample consisted of PBMCs. Receptors were obtained from a male donor in good health and CMV-seronegative.

The V gene is TRBV29-1, the J gene TRBJ2-7; 10 bases match TRBD2. Unmatched junction bases numbered 20, after V lost 6 bases and J lost 0 bases. Germline CDR1 SQVTM, CDR2 ANQGSEA. The CDR3 totals 19 residues. CDR3 DNA: TGCAGCGTCCAGGGGTGGGAGCGGGAGGGTTCTATCAGCTCCTACGAGCAGTACTTC. It yields the protein CSVQGWEREGSISSYEQYF.

The V call is TRBV28, the J call TRBJ1-2; tentative D call: TRBD1 (6 bases). V lost 10 bases and J 5 bases, leaving 11 bases between the germline ends. Germline V gene sequence: CDR1 MDHEN, CDR2 SYDVKM. The CDR3 totals 11 residues. CDR3: CATNQGYGYTF. The CDR3 DNA follows: TGTGCCACCAACCAGGGGTATGGCTACACCTTC.

V is TRBV27 and J is TRBJ2-2, with D possibly matching TRBD1 (5 bases). CDR1 is MNHEY and CDR2 is SMNVEV in the germline V gene (reference sequence). The CDR3 runs 15 residues. Trimming took 2 bases from V and 2 from J, leaving 9 bases between them. In nucleotides, the CDR3 is TGTGCCAGCAGTTTACAGGGATACAACACCGGGGAGCTGTTTTTT. As protein: CASSLQGYNTGELFF.

The chain employs TRBV7-2 and TRBJ2-1; TRBD2 aligns across 8 bases. After removal of 1 base from V and 8 bases from J, the junction contained 10 bases not matched to a gene. CDR1 is SGHTA and CDR2 is FQGNSA in the germline V gene. This CDR3 has 16 amino acids. CDR3 protein: CASSLEASGFGDEQFF. Written as DNA, the CDR3 is TGTGCCAGCAGCTTAGAGGCTAGCGGGTTTGGGGATGAGCAGTTCTTC.

CDR3 DNA sequence: TGTGCCAGCAGCAAACTACGGGACAGGGTCACCGGGGAGCTGTTTTTT. It codes for CASSKLRDRVTGELFF. The chain has TRBV7-3 and TRBJ2-2, with 9 positions matching TRBD1. The CDR3 is 16 residues long. CDR1 and CDR2 (germline): SGHTA, FQGTGA. Trimming at V came to 5 bases and at J to 4 bases, leaving 8 bases not matched to a gene.

The V gene is TRBV4-2, the J gene TRBJ2-1; the match to TRBD2 covers 9 bases. The germline CDR1 and CDR2 sequences are LGHNA and YNFKEQ. The junction had 14 bases not matched to a gene; V was cut back by 5 bases and J by 9 bases. There are 16 residues in the CDR3. This chain's CDR3 is CASSTGLALRDGEQFF. CDR3 sequence (DNA): TGTGCCAGCAGCACCGGACTAGCGCTCCGCGACGGTGAGCAGTTCTTC.

The rearrangement links TRBV7-6 to TRBJ2-7; a possible D gene is TRBD1 (5 bases). Per the germline V gene, CDR1 is SGHVS and CDR2 is FNYEAQ. Trimming removed 2 bases at V and 5 bases at J, with 10 bases between. The CDR3 has 13 residues. CDR3 in amino acids: CASSLLGRHEQYF. DNA of the CDR3: TGTGCCAGCAGCTTACTGGGGCGTCACGAGCAGTACTTC.

This chain joins TRBV27 and TRBJ1-6; 8 bases are shared with TRBD1. V dropped 3 bases and J dropped 6; count of bases not matched to a gene: 7. From germline, CDR1 is MNHEY and CDR2 SMNVEV (reference sequence). The CDR3 is 16 amino acids. The CDR3 region has the DNA TGTGCCAGCAGTTTTCATTGGGGACAGGCTAATTCACCCCTCCACTTT. Protein sequence: CASSFHWGQANSPLHF.

V is TRBV6-5 and J is TRBJ2-3; possibly TRBD2 for D (5 bases). The CDR3 has 15 residues. The germline V gene has CDR1 MNHEY and CDR2 SVGAGI. The V gene lost 2 bases and the J gene lost 2 bases, with 11 bases spanning the gap. The CDR3 reads CASSYGSGYTDTQYF. CDR3 nucleotide sequence: TGTGCCAGCAGTTACGGAAGCGGATACACAGATACGCAGTATTTT.

The chain joins TRBV6-6 to TRBJ1-1; 8 nucleotides agree with TRBD1. The CDR3 totals 16 residues. Germline CDR1 MNHNY, CDR2 SVGAGI (reference sequence). J gave up 5 bases and V 5 bases, and 13 bases lay outside the gene matches. The CDR3 loop reads CASSAADRASVTEAFF. The CDR3 DNA reads TGTGCCAGCAGTGCGGCGGACAGGGCAAGTGTGACTGAAGCTTTCTTT.

This clone was seen a few times. The chain carries TRBV5-1 and TRBJ1-3, with 9 bases fitting TRBD1. V gave up 4 bases and J gave up 7 bases; unmatched junction bases: 3. The CDR3 contains 13 residues. Germline V CDR1 and CDR2: SGHRS, YFSETQ. CDR3 bases: TGCGCCAGCAGCGGGGGACAGGGTAACACCATATATTTT. The encoded protein is CASSGGQGNTIYF.

This chain connects TRBV7-2 to TRBJ1-1, with D tentatively TRBD1 (6 bases). The V gene lost 2 bases and the J gene lost 4 bases, with 14 bases spanning the gap. The CDR3 spans 15 residues. The germline CDR1 and CDR2 sequences are SGHTA and FQGNSA. The CDR3 here is CASSLIRGAGTEAFF. DNA of the CDR3: TGTGCCAGCAGCTTAATCCGGGGGGCCGGCACTGAAGCTTTCTTT.

The chain employs TRBV2 and TRBJ1-5; D remains ambiguous. Germline CDR1 SNHLY, CDR2 FYNNEI. This CDR3 is 13 amino acids long. V shed 7 bases and J shed 6 bases, with 13 bases lying between them. The CDR3, as DNA: TGTGCCAGCAAGGGAGAGTCCACTCAGCCCCAGCATTTT. Translating gives CASKGESTQPQHF.

The chain combines TRBV29-1 with TRBJ2-3, with TRBD1 as a possible D gene (5 bases). There are 12 residues in the CDR3. CDR1 and CDR2 (germline): SQVTM, ANQGSEA. The ends were cut back, 2 bases at V and 6 bases at J, with 9 bases in the middle. The CDR3 nucleotides read TGCAGCGTTGAACCCTCAGGGGATACGCAGTATTTT. It codes for CSVEPSGDTQYF.

The genes are TRBV28 and TRBJ1-2, with TRBD1 matching 7 bases. Germline CDR1 reads MDHEN; CDR2 reads SYDVKM. The CDR3 has 15 amino acids. The V segment lost 2 bases and the J segment 3 bases; nucleotides outside the gene matches: 6. As DNA, the CDR3 is TGTGCCAGCAGTTTAAAGGGGGCTTTTGACTATGGCTACACCTTC. Translated: CASSLKGAFDYGYTF.

The chain combines TRBV21-1 with TRBJ2-7; the listed D gene, TRBD2, was not tested against the DNA. TRBV21-1 is a listed pseudogene. This CDR3 comprises 16 residues. CDR3 residues: CASPPGLRSNSYEQYF. The CDR3 DNA follows: TGTGCCAGCCCACCGGGACTCCGATCAAACTCCTACGAGCAGTACTTC.

Details on this clone: A read error may account for a junction end that differs from germline. V is TRBV20-1 and J is TRBJ1-2, with D possibly being TRBD1 (6 bases). The CDR3 sequence is 8 residues long. Germline lookup yields CDR1 DFQATT and CDR2 SNEGSKA (reference sequence). The CDR3 loop is CAGPGQVF. CDR3 nucleotide sequence: TGCGCAGGGCCGGGACAAGTCTTC.

The chain carries TRBV6-1 and TRBJ2-5; TRBD1 is a possible D gene (6 bases). The DNA end is a closer match to TRBJ2-7, so the J assignment may be wrong. Per germline, CDR1 MNHNS and CDR2 SASEGT. CDR3 length equals 14 residues. The CDR3 loop is CASSEGQGLYEQYF. The CDR3 DNA follows: TGTGCCAGCAGTGAAGGTCAGGGGTTATACGAGCAGTACTTC.

The chain joins TRBV6-6 to TRBJ1-2; D is possibly TRBD1 (5 bases). Trimming took 7 bases from V and 7 from J, leaving 19 bases between them. Germline CDR1 MNHNY, CDR2 SVGAGI (reference sequence). The CDR3 totals 14 residues. CDR3 protein: CASTPQSGGTGYTF. CDR3 DNA sequence: TGTGCCAGCACCCCTCAATCCGGGGGGACTGGCTACACCTTC.

V is TRBV30 and J is TRBJ2-5, with 8 bases aligning to TRBD1. After removal of 5 bases from V and 11 bases from J, the junction contained 7 bases not matched to a gene. The CDR3 length is 11 residues. In germline, CDR1 is GTSNPN, CDR2 SVGIG (reference sequence). In nucleotides, the CDR3 is TGTGCCTGGCAGGGGGCTTGGGAGCAGTACTTC. Encoded protein: CAWQGAWEQYF.

The chain joins TRBV18 to TRBJ2-1, with TRBD2 matching 8 bases. CDR3 length: 14 amino acids. CDR1 and CDR2 (germline): KGHSH, LQKENI. V was clipped by 2 bases and J by 7 bases; unmatched bases: 4. The CDR3: CASSPGTSSNEQFF. The CDR3 region has the DNA TGTGCCAGCTCACCAGGGACTAGTAGTAATGAGCAGTTCTTC.

This clone was detected only once. This chain links TRBV29-1 with TRBJ2-2, with 12 bases identical to TRBD1. In germline, CDR1 is SQVTM, CDR2 ANQGSEA. J gave up 4 bases and V 1 base, and 4 bases lay outside the gene matches. The CDR3 contains 16 residues. Here the CDR3 DNA reads TGCAGCGTTGAAGGAAAGGGACAGGGGGCCACCGGGGAGCTGTTTTTT. It translates to CSVEGKGQGATGELFF.

The V call is TRBV11-2, the J call TRBJ2-1; 7 bases agree with TRBD2. The trim removed 3 bases at V and 7 bases at J, leaving 6 bases unmatched. This CDR3 is 14 amino acids long. The germline CDR1 and CDR2 sequences are SGHAT and FQNNGV. The CDR3, as DNA: TGTGCCAGCAGCTTTCTGAGCGGGATTAATGAGCAGTTCTTC. Translation gives CASSFLSGINEQFF.

This clone has more than one count but fewer than ten. This chain links TRBV5-6 with TRBJ1-1; D may be TRBD1 (6 bases). Germline loops: CDR1 SGHDT, CDR2 YYEEEE. V lost 2 bases to trimming and J lost 3 bases, with 11 bases between them. This CDR3 comprises 14 residues. The CDR3, as DNA: TGTGCCAGCAGCTTCCTAGGGGGGGACACTGAAGCTTTCTTT. Protein: CASSFLGGDTEAFF. The variable domain in full, completed from reference TRBV5-6 and TRBJ1-1, reads DAGVTQSPTHLIKTRGQQVTLRCSPKSGHDTVSWYQQALGQGPQFIFQYYEEEERQRGNFPDRFSGHQFPNYSSELNVNALLLGDSALYLCASSFLGGDTEAFFGQGTRLTVV.

CDR3 sequence reads: CASSSWAASNQPQHF. CDR3 nucleotides: TGTGCCAGCAGCTCTTGGGCAGCTAGCAATCAGCCCCAGCATTTT. The rearrangement uses TRBV5-8 and TRBJ1-5; D unclear. Germline V CDR1 and CDR2: SGHTS, YDEGEE. The germline V and J ends were trimmed by 3 bases and 0 bases, with 10 bases remaining between them. CDR3 length equals 15 residues.

This clone was seen just once. This chain connects TRBV6-5 to TRBJ2-5; D may be TRBD2 (5 bases). This CDR3 is built from 13 residues. Trimming left V 6 bases short and J 5 bases short, with 13 bases between. The germline CDR1 and CDR2 sequences are MNHEY and SVGAGI. The DNA of the CDR3 is TGTGCCAGCAGCCCGGGAAATAGGGAGACCCAGTACTTC. Protein sequence: CASSPGNRETQYF.

The chain carries TRBV29-1 and TRBJ2-1; 9 bases are a match to TRBD2. J was trimmed by 2 bases and V by 7 bases; bases with no gene match: 9. This CDR3 is 15 amino acids long. Germline CDR1 is SQVTM and CDR2 is ANQGSEA. CDR3 amino acids: CSAEYTSGPYNEQFF. The CDR3 DNA follows: TGCAGCGCGGAATACACTAGCGGGCCCTACAATGAGCAGTTCTTC.

V and J are TRBV28 and TRBJ1-5; maybe TRBD1 (5 bases). This CDR3 is built from 16 residues. CDR1 and CDR2 (germline): MDHEN, SYDVKM. V was cut by 6 bases and J by 7 bases, with 22 bases left in between. As DNA, the CDR3 is TGTGCCAGCAGAGGATGGGGGGAGGGCGGCTCCCAGCCCCAGCATTTT. Amino acid sequence: CASRGWGEGGSQPQHF.

The chain links TRBV7-8 to TRBJ2-7; TRBD1 aligns across 7 bases. CDR1 and CDR2 from the germline V gene are SGHVS and FQNEAQ. V gave up 5 bases and J gave up 4 bases; unmatched junction bases: 5. CDR3 length: 13 residues. The CDR3 is CASSIDRAYEQYF. The CDR3 nucleotides read TGTGCCAGCAGCATAGACAGGGCGTACGAGCAGTACTTC.